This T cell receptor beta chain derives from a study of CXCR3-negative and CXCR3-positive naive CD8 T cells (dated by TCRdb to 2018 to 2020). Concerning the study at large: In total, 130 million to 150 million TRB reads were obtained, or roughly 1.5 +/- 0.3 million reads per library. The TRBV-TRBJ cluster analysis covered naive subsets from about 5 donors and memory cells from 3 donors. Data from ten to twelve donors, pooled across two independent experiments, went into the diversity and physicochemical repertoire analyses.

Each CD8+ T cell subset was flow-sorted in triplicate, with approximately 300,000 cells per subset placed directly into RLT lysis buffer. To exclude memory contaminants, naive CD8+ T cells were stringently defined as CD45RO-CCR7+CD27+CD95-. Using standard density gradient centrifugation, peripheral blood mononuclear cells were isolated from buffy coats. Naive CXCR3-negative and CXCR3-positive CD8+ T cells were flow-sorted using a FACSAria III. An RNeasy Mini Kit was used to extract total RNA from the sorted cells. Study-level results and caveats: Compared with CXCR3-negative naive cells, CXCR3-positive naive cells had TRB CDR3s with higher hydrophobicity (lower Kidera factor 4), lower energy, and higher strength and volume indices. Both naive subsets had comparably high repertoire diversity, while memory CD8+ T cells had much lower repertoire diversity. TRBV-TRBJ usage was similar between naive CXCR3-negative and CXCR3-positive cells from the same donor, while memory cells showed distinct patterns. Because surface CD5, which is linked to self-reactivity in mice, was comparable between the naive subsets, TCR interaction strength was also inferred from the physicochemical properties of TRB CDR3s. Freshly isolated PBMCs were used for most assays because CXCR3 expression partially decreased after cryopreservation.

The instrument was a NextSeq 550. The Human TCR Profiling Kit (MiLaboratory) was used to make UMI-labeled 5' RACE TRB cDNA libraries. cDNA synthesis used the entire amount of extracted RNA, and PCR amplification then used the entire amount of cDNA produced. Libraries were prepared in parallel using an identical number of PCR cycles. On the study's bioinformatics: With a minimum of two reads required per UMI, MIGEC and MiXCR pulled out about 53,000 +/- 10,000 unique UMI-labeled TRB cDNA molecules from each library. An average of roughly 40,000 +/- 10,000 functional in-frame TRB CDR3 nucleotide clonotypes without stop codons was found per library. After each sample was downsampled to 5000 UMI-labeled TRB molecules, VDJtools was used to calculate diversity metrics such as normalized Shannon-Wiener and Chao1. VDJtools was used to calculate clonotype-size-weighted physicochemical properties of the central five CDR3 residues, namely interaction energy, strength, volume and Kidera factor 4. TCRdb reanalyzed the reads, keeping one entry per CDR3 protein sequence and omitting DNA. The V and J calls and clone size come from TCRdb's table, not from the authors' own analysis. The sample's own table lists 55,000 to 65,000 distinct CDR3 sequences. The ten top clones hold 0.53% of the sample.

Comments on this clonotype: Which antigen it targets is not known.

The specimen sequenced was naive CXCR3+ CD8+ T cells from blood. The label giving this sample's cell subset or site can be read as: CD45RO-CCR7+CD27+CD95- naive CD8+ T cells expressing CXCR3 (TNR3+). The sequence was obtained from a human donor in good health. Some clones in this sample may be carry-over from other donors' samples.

CDR3 reads: CASSLQRRNTEAFF. Here the chain combines TRBV11-3 and TRBJ1-1. The CDR3, cysteine through phenylalanine, is 14 amino acids long. No DNA is listed. The germline V gene supplies CDR1 SGHNT and CDR2 YENEEA.